The next 8 T cell receptor beta chains were all read from a single sample in a study of T cell changes during pregnancy in multiple sclerosis (dated by TCRdb to the late 2010s). The protocol used for the library was the immunoSEQ multiplex PCR assay. TCRdb obtained this table from immuneACCESS and retained in-frame rearrangements with V and J assigned. These tables miss some clones; where compared with another copy, unresolved V genes account for less than half of the shortfall, and the remainder is unexplained. The sample profile shows 50,000 or so clones; nearly 95% of them were found once. About 0.28% of the sample rests with the top ten. The material was CD4+ T cells from peripheral blood mononuclear cells, obtained in the second trimester of pregnancy. The receptor source for this set is a female donor with multiple sclerosis, enrolled in a pregnancy study.

The J gene is TRBJ2-2, the V gene TRBV10-1; 9 nucleotides line up with TRBD1. This CDR3 is 13 amino acids long. Looked up from germline, CDR1 is WNHNN and CDR2 is SYGVQD (reference sequence). CDR3: CAARDRETGELFF. CDR3 DNA: TGCGCGGCCCGGGACAGGGAGACCGGGGAGCTGTTTTTT.

The chain combines TRBV6-5 with TRBJ2-3; 7 positions agree with TRBD2. This CDR3 comprises 14 residues. V was pared by 6 bases and J by 6 bases, with 9 bases of the junction left unmatched. Germline values: CDR1 MNHEY, CDR2 SVGAGI. CDR3: CASRGGGRADTQYF. The CDR3 DNA follows: TGTGCCAGCAGGGGGGGAGGGAGAGCGGATACGCAGTATTTT.

The chain has TRBV5-4 and TRBJ2-2; 8 bases are a match to TRBD1. The V gene's germline CDR1 is SGHNT and CDR2 YYREEE (reference sequence). The V gene end was trimmed by 4 bases and the J gene end by 3 bases; junction bases not matched to a gene: 8. This CDR3 region has 16 residues. The CDR3 here is CASSPRTGSDTGELFF. Written as DNA, the CDR3 is TGTGCCAGCAGCCCCAGGACAGGGTCGGACACCGGGGAGCTGTTTTTT.

The J gene is TRBJ1-4, the V gene TRBV11-2; D unclear. CDR1 and CDR2 from the germline V gene are SGHAT and FQNNGV. The CDR3 length is 13 residues. The V end was cut by 8 bases, the J end by 0 bases, with 7 bases between. Written as DNA, the CDR3 is TGTGCCAGCGGGCTCCCAACTAATGAAAAACTGTTTTTT. Encoded protein: CASGLPTNEKLFF.

The rearrangement links TRBV2 to TRBJ1-4; a possible D gene is TRBD1 (6 bases). CDR3 length equals 15 residues. Between the trimmed V and J ends, which lost 3 bases and 4 bases, there was a span of 12 bases. Germline V gene data show CDR1 as SNHLY and CDR2 as FYNNEI. The CDR3 DNA is TGTGCCAGCAGTGACAGGGGCCATGGTAATGAAAAACTGTTTTTT. Its protein is CASSDRGHGNEKLFF.

The V gene is TRBV6-1, the J gene TRBJ1-1; D unresolved. CDR1 is MNHNS and CDR2 is SASEGT in the germline V gene. V was trimmed by 6 bases and J by 0 bases, leaving 8 bases between them. The CDR3 runs to 13 residues. The CDR3 sequence is CASRKSMNTEAFF. The CDR3 nucleotides read TGTGCCAGCAGGAAGAGTATGAACACTGAAGCTTTCTTT.

This rearrangement joins TRBV5-1 to TRBJ1-3; no clear D gene. Trimming removed 0 bases from V and 8 bases from J, with 12 bases in between. CDR3 length: 14 residues. In germline, CDR1 is SGHRS, CDR2 YFSETQ. CDR3 residues: CASSLERPGDTIYF. The CDR3 DNA is TGCGCCAGCAGCTTGGAACGGCCCGGGGACACCATATATTTT.

This clone was counted between two and nine times. V is TRBV19 and J is TRBJ1-6; D may be TRBD1 (6 bases). Looked up from germline, CDR1 is LNHDA and CDR2 is SQIVND (reference sequence). This CDR3 is 14 amino acids long. Between the trimmed V and J ends, which lost 2 bases and 11 bases, there was a span of 13 bases. The CDR3 loop reads CASSISGAGAPLHF. CDR3 DNA: TGTGCCAGTAGTATATCCGGGGCAGGGGCACCCCTCCACTTT.